This TCR beta chain was observed in a study of glioma-infiltrating T cells after dendritic cell vaccination. Time point specified: after dendritic cell vaccination, including at tumor progression/relapse. TCRdb's copy holds only in-frame clones and misses some; the assay was immunoSEQ multiplex PCR. The profile shows roughly 88,000 clones, approximately 80% of them singletons. The CDR3 runs 16 residues. Germline values: CDR1 SGHTA, CDR2 FQGNSA. Trimming took 1 base from V and 8 from J, leaving 18 bases between them. The specimen was blood, collected after dendritic cell vaccination. The sequence came from a human donor with glioblastoma. The rearrangement links TRBV7-2 to TRBJ1-3, with a tentative D call TRBD1 (5 bases). DNA of the CDR3: TGTGCCAGCAGCTTAGTTGGGCATCAGAGCAGGGACACCATATATTTT. Residues: CASSLVGHQSRDTIYF.